The clone carrying this T cell receptor beta chain was seen ten or more times. The antigen remains undetermined. The record originates from a study of blood T cells in healthy people across ages. Findings and caveats of the study: Unknown donor CMV status possibly confounded expanded clonotype changes.

Together with a sample-barcoded 5' primer, a J-beta primer mix was included in a second PCR lasting about 7 to 12 cycles. TCRdb ran MiXCR on the 5' RACE reads and lists one entry per CDR3 protein. The repertoire includes around 900,000 distinct CDR3 sequences, under 35% of them detected once, and roughly 17% sits in the top ten. In germline, CDR1 is SQVTM, CDR2 ANQGSEA. The germline V and J ends were trimmed by 6 bases and 1 base, with 12 bases remaining between them. The CDR3 has 13 residues. Approximately 9 milliliters of peripheral blood were drawn from each donor into EDTA-treated tubes. Per sample, extraction of total RNA gave at least 5 micrograms in every case.

V gene TRBV29-1 combines with J gene TRBJ1-1; tentatively, D is TRBD1 (5 bases). Sequenced input: blood. The sequence was collected from a woman at least 80 years old in good health. CDR3 in amino acids: CSVKDTWNTEAFF. Written as DNA, the CDR3 is TGCAGCGTCAAGGACACATGGAACACTGAAGCTTTCTTT.